A selection of T cell receptor beta chains follows, all from one sample in a study of spatial heterogeneity in lung cancer. MiXCR, applied by TCRdb to the 5' RACE reads, yields one record per CDR3 protein. The data contain some 37,000 distinct CDR3 sequences, roughly 5.6% of them singletons. The source material was PBMCs, sampled at surgery. These receptor sequences come from a female donor with early-stage non-small cell lung cancer. Each CDR3 is given with its conserved first and last residue. The order of the fields is J gene, D gene, clone size, V gene, CDR3 DNA, CDR3 protein. D genes are given only for firm matches. The size field is filled for only some rows; it gives once, few, many or a size class.

>TRBJ2-2|.|many|TRBV10-3
TGTGCCATCAGGCCTACAGGGATGGGCACCGGGGAGCTGTTTTTT
CAIRPTGMGTGELFF
>TRBJ1-6|.|few|TRBV2
TGTGCCAGCAGTGCAGAGCCAATCACACCCCTCCACTTT
CASSAEPITPLHF
>TRBJ2-4|.|many|TRBV11-2
TGTGCCAGCAGCAGACTGGCAGGGAGAAAAAACATTCAGTACTTC
CASSRLAGRKNIQYF
>TRBJ2-1|.|many|TRBV12-3/TRBV12-4
TGTGCCAGCAGTTTAAGGAGTTACAATGAGCAGTTCTTC
CASSLRSYNEQFF
>TRBJ2-2|TRBD2|many|TRBV7-6
TGTGCCAGCAGCCCTCGGACTAGCGGGGGCTCTCTGGCCGGGGAGCTGTTTTTT
CASSPRTSGGSLAGELFF
>TRBJ2-3|.|few|TRBV30
TGTGCCTGGAGTTTCCGGGATACGCAGTATTTT
CAWSFRDTQYF
>TRBJ1-1|.|many|TRBV5-6
TGTGCCAGCAGCTTAAGGGGCCAGCAGGCTTTCTTT
CASSLRGQQAFF
>TRBJ2-1|TRBD2|.|TRBV10-3
TGTGCCATCAGTGACTCTTCCGGGACTAGGGACTACAATGAGCAGTTCTTC
CAISDSSGTRDYNEQFF
>TRBJ2-1|TRBD2|many|TRBV4-1
TGCGCCAGCAGCCACGGCAATCTAGCGGGGAAAAGCTACAATGAGCAGTTCTTC
CASSHGNLAGKSYNEQFF
>TRBJ2-3|.|many|TRBV7-9
TGTGCCAGCGTGTCATGGGGGGCTGGGGATACGCAGTATTTT
CASVSWGAGDTQYF
>TRBJ2-2|.|many|TRBV27
TGTGCCAGCAGTTTGACTTACACCGGGGAGCTGTTTTTT
CASSLTYTGELFF
>TRBJ2-5|.|many|TRBV7-9
TGTGCCAGCAGCTCGACTACAGGGTACCAAGAGACCCAGTACTTC
CASSSTTGYQETQYF
>TRBJ2-3|TRBD1|many|TRBV5-1
TGCGCCAGCAGCCCCGAGCCGACAGGGGGCACAGATACGCAGTATTTT
CASSPEPTGGTDTQYF
>TRBJ2-5|.|few|TRBV7-2
TGTGCCAGCAGAGAAGCGCCGGAGGGCTATGAGACCCAGTACTTC
CASREAPEGYETQYF
>TRBJ2-7|TRBD2|many|TRBV20-1
TGCAGTGCTAGAGGGGCGCTTCGGGAGGTGCCCTACGAGCAGTACTTC
CSARGALREVPYEQYF
>TRBJ2-3|.|many|TRBV14
TGTGCCAGCAGCCAAGCGAGCACAGATACGCAGTATTTT
CASSQASTDTQYF
>TRBJ1-2|.|few|TRBV20-1
TGCAGTGCTAGTTGGGCCCACCTCGCTAACTATGGCTACACCTTC
CSASWAHLANYGYTF
>TRBJ2-5|TRBD2|many|TRBV5-1
TGCGCCAGCAGCTTGGACAATCGGACTAGCGGGAGGGCCAGGCAAGAGACCCAGTACTTC
CASSLDNRTSGRARQETQYF
>TRBJ2-5|.|few|TRBV7-2
TGTGCCAGCAGCTTCCCCTCCGGGCAGGGGCTTCGGGAGACCCAGTACTTC
CASSFPSGQGLRETQYF
>TRBJ2-3|.|many|TRBV28
TGTGCCAGCAGTCGGCGGACTTACCGCCAGGACACAGATACGCAGTATTTT
CASSRRTYRQDTDTQYF
>TRBJ2-7|.|.|TRBV19
TGTGCCAGTAGTCGGGGCCGCACCCCCTACGAGCAGTACTTC
CASSRGRTPYEQYF
>TRBJ1-1|TRBD1|.|TRBV20-1
TGCAGTGCTAGAGAGGGACAGGGGCTTGCTGAAGCTTTCTTT
CSAREGQGLAEAFF
>TRBJ2-1|.|.|TRBV5-1
TGCGCCAGCAGCCAACCGGGGGCCAATGAGCAGTTCTTC
CASSQPGANEQFF
>TRBJ2-3|.|many|TRBV9
TGTGCCAGCAGCGTAGGTGTCCGGTGGGGGGTTGGCACAGATACGCAGTATTTT
CASSVGVRWGVGTDTQYF
>TRBJ2-1|.|.|TRBV6-6
TGTGCCAGCAGTTACTCCCAGAGCTCCTACAATGAGCGGTTCTTC
CASSYSQSSYNERFF
>TRBJ1-2|.|many|TRBV6-2/TRBV6-3
TGTGCCAGCAGTCCAACGGACGGCCTTGGCTACACCTTC
CASSPTDGLGYTF
>TRBJ2-3|.|many|TRBV28
TGTGCCAGCAGTTTGGGGCAGCGCACAGATACGCAGTATTTT
CASSLGQRTDTQYF
>TRBJ1-6|TRBD1|many|TRBV5-8
TGTGCCAGCAGCTGGGGTCCCGGGACAGGGGGCGACGCTTATAATTCACCCCTCCACTTT
CASSWGPGTGGDAYNSPLHF
>TRBJ2-3|.|few|TRBV6-5
TGTGCCAGCGCATATCGGTCCCGGGTATCAGATACGCAGTATTTT
CASAYRSRVSDTQYF
>TRBJ2-3|TRBD2|.|TRBV6-2/TRBV6-3
TGTGCCAGCAGTGAAGCGGGGATTATTGATACGCAGTATTTT
CASSEAGIIDTQYF
>TRBJ1-1|.|many|TRBV6-5
TGTGCCAGCAGTTACTCGCAGGGGCCCACTGAAGCTTTCTTT
CASSYSQGPTEAFF
>TRBJ1-4|.|few|TRBV19
TGTGCCAGCCTGGACAGACTTGAAAAACTGTTTTTT
CASLDRLEKLFF
>TRBJ1-5|TRBD1|many|TRBV2
TGTGCCGCCACCAATGGGACAGGGGTAGAGCAGCCCCAGCATTTT
CAATNGTGVEQPQHF
>TRBJ2-1|.|many|TRBV7-2
TGTGCCAGCAGCCTCGGGACTTCCTACAATGAGCAGTTCTTC
CASSLGTSYNEQFF
>TRBJ2-7|TRBD2|many|TRBV20-1
TGCAGTGCTAGTGAGGAGCGGGGGTCCTACGAGCAGTACTTC
CSASEERGSYEQYF
>TRBJ2-2|.|many|TRBV7-2
TGTGCCAGCAGCCCGTGGGCCGGGGAGCTGTTTTTT
CASSPWAGELFF
>TRBJ2-1|TRBD2|many|TRBV6-5
TGTGCCAGCAGTTCCCCGGGACTAGCCTTCTACAATGAGCAGTTCTTC
CASSSPGLAFYNEQFF
>TRBJ2-1|TRBD1|.|TRBV7-9
TGTGCCAGCACCCCCCCATCGTGGGGACAGGAGTACAATGAGCAGTTCTTC
CASTPPSWGQEYNEQFF
>TRBJ2-7|.|many|TRBV28
TGTGCCAGCAGTCCACAGGGCCACGAGCAGTACTTC
CASSPQGHEQYF
>TRBJ2-1|TRBD2|many|TRBV11-2
TGTGCCAGCACCTCATGGGGTAGCGGGAGCCAGGCCTACAATGAGCAGTTCTTC
CASTSWGSGSQAYNEQFF
>TRBJ2-6|TRBD1|many|TRBV6-2/TRBV6-3
TGTGCCAGCAGTTCGTCAGGGGGATTAAGGGTCCTGACTTTC
CASSSSGGLRVLTF
>TRBJ2-3|.|.|TRBV19
TGTGCCAGTAGTATCGGACGGATGGCTCCGCAGTATTTT
CASSIGRMAPQYF
>TRBJ2-3|TRBD2|.|TRBV29-1
TGCAGCGTTGACTACGGGGGGCTAGTAGCGGGAGGCGTTTCAGATACGCAGTATTTT
CSVDYGGLVAGGVSDTQYF
>TRBJ1-2|.|many|TRBV20-1
TGCAGTGCTAGAGATCACGGGGGCGAGTATGGCTACACCTTC
CSARDHGGEYGYTF
>TRBJ2-1|TRBD2|many|TRBV6-2/TRBV6-3
TGTGCCAGCACCCGCCGGACTAGCGGGACCACCTACAATGAGCAGTTCTTC
CASTRRTSGTTYNEQFF
>TRBJ1-1|.|.|TRBV29-1
TGCACCTTTCGCCCCCCGTACTGGAACACTGAAGCTTTCTTT
CTFRPPYWNTEAFF
>TRBJ2-1|TRBD1|many|TRBV3-1
TGTGCCAGCAGCCAAGACCCAGGCAGGGGGAATGAGCAGTTCTTC
CASSQDPGRGNEQFF
>TRBJ2-5|TRBD2|many|TRBV4-2
TGTGCCAGCAGCAAGGGACTAGCGGGGCCGTACCAAGAGACCCAGTACTTC
CASSKGLAGPYQETQYF
>TRBJ2-3|.|many|TRBV7-8
TGTGCCAGCAGCCCTAGGAGAGACCCGAGCACAGATACGCAGTATTTT
CASSPRRDPSTDTQYF
>TRBJ1-2|.|few|TRBV6-5
TGTGCCAGCAGGGGGATGGAGGGTGGCTACACCTTC
CASRGMEGGYTF
>TRBJ2-2|.|few|TRBV19
TGTGCCAGTAGCCCCCACCACGCCGGGGAGCTGTTTTTT
CASSPHHAGELFF
>TRBJ2-1|TRBD2|many|TRBV5-4
TGTGCCAGCAGCGCTAGCGGGGGGGCCGGGTTCTTC
CASSASGGAGFF
>TRBJ2-7|TRBD2|many|TRBV5-4
TGTGCCAGCAGCTTTCTACTAGCGGGATTTGGTAACGAGCAGTACTTC
CASSFLLAGFGNEQYF
>TRBJ1-1|.|few|TRBV2
TGTGCCAGCTCTATGACCCAGAGCGGTGAAGCTTTCTTT
CASSMTQSGEAFF
>TRBJ2-7|.|.|TRBV5-1
TGCGCCAGCAGCTTAGGGGGGCGCGCCTACGAGCAGTACTTC
CASSLGGRAYEQYF
>TRBJ1-6|TRBD1|many|TRBV20-1
TGCAGTGCTCGGGACAGGGGTTTCTATAATTCACCCCTCCACTTT
CSARDRGFYNSPLHF
>TRBJ1-1|.|many|TRBV29-1
TGCAGCGTTGTAGTGGGAATGAACACTGAAGCTTTCTTT
CSVVVGMNTEAFF